This T cell receptor beta chain was documented in a study of shared clonotypes between healthy human individuals. The assay was immunoSEQ multiplex PCR, and TCRdb's table has in-frame clones only and misses some. Of some 2.1 million clones in the sample, over 85% were seen once. Trimming pared 4 bases from V and 11 bases from J, leaving 11 bases between. Germline V CDR1 and CDR2: SEHNR, FQNEAQ (reference sequence). This CDR3 comprises 12 residues. This TCR derives from a man between 18 and 35 years old in good health. This chain links TRBV7-9 with TRBJ1-4, with unresolved D. Sample: naive CD4+ T cells sorted from blood. Subset in this sample: CD45RA+ positively selected. The CDR3 loop is CASSSDSLKLFF. The CDR3 DNA reads as TGTGCCAGCAGCTCGGATTCGCTGAAACTGTTTTTT. Variable domain in full (rest from reference TRBV7-9 and TRBJ1-4): DTGVSQNPRHKITKRGQNVTFRCDPISEHNRLYWYRQTLGQGPEFLTYFQNEAQLEKSRLLSDRFSAERPKGSFSTLEIQRTEQGDSAMYLCASSSDSLKLFFGSGTQLSVL.